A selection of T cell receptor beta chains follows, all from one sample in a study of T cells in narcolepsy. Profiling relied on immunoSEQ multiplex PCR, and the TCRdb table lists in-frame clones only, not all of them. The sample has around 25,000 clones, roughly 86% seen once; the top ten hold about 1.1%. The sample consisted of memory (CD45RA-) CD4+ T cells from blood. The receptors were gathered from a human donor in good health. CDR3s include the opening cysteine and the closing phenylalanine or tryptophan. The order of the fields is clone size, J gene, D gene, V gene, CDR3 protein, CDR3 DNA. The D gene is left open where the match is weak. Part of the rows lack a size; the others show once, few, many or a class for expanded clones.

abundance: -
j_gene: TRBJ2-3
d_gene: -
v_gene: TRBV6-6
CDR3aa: CASRKTGTPDTQYF
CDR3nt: TGTGCCAGCAGGAAGACTGGGACTCCGGATACGCAGTATTTT

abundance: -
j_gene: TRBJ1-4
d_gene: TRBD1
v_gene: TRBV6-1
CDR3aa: CASRRDRSSNEKLFF
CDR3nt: TGTGCCAGCAGGCGGGACAGGTCCTCTAATGAAAAACTGTTTTTT

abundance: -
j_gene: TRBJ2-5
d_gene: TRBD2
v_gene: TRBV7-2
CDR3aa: CASSLAGGQETQYF
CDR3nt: TGTGCCAGCAGCTTAGCGGGGGGGCAAGAGACCCAGTACTTC

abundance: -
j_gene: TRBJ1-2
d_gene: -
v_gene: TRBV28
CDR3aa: CASSYRDGYTF
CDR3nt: TGTGCCAGCAGTTACCGGGATGGCTACACCTTC

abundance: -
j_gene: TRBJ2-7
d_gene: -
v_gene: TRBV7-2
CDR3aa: CASSLETQYEQYF
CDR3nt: TGTGCCAGCAGCTTAGAAACACAGTACGAGCAGTACTTC

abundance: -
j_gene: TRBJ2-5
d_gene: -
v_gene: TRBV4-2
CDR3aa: CASSQSDGKETQYF
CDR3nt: TGTGCCAGCAGCCAATCGGACGGGAAAGAGACCCAGTACTTC

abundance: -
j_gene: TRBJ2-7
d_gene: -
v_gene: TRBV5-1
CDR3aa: CASNSGVAYEQYF
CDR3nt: TGCGCCAGCAATTCAGGGGTGGCCTACGAGCAGTACTTC

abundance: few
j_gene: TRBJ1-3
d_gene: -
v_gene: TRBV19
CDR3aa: CASNGGRTSGNTIYF
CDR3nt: TGTGCCAGTAACGGCGGACGGACCTCTGGAAACACCATATATTTT

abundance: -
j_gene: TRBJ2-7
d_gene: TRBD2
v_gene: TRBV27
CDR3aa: CASSPTRLAGGDEQYF
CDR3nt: TGTGCCAGCAGTCCGACACGACTAGCGGGAGGTGACGAGCAGTACTTC

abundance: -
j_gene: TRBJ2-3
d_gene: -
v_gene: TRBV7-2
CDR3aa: CASDPRAAADTQYF
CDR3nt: TGTGCCAGCGACCCGAGGGCGGCGGCAGATACGCAGTATTTT

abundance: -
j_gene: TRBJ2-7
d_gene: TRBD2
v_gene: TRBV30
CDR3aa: CASHPGGYEQYF
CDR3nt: TGTGCCTCTCACCCGGGGGGGTACGAGCAGTACTTC

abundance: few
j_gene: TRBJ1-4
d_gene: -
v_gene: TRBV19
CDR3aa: CASSIGQSSEKLFF
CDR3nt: TGTGCCAGTAGTATTGGGCAGTCTTCTGAAAAACTGTTTTTT

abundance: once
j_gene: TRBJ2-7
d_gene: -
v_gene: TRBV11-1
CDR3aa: CASSPHVTAYEQYF
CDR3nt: TGTGCCAGCAGCCCCCATGTGACCGCTTACGAGCAGTACTTC

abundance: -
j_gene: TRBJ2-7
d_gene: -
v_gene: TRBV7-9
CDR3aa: CASSLVMGDTYEQYF
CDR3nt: TGTGCCAGCAGCTTAGTAATGGGGGACACCTACGAGCAGTACTTC

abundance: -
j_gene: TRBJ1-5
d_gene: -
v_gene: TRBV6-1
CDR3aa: CASSERRGGQPQHF
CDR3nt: TGTGCCAGCAGTGAGAGGAGGGGCGGGCAGCCCCAGCATTTT

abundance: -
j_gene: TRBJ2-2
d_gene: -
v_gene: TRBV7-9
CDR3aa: CASSLLATGELFF
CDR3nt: TGTGCCAGCAGCTTACTGGCCACCGGGGAGCTGTTTTTT

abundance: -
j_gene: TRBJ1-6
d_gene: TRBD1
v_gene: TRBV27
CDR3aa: CASSDRGNSPLHF
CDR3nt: TGTGCCAGCAGTGACAGGGGGAATTCACCCCTCCACTTT

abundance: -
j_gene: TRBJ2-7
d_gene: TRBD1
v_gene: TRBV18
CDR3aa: CASSPFIRTGSSYEQYF
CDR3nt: TGTGCCAGCTCCCCCTTTATTAGGACAGGGAGCTCCTACGAGCAGTACTTC

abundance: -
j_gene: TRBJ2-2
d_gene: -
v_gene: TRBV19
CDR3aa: CASSIMVAGELFF
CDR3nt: TGTGCCAGTAGTATTATGGTTGCCGGGGAGCTGTTTTTT

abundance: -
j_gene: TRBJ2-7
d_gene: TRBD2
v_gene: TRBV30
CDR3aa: CAWSEGTGAGGEQYF
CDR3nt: TGTGCCTGGAGTGAAGGCACTGGAGCGGGGGGCGAGCAGTACTTC

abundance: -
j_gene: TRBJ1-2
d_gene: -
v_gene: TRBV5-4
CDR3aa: CASSLGYGYTF
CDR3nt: TGTGCCAGCAGCCTGGGCTATGGCTACACCTTC

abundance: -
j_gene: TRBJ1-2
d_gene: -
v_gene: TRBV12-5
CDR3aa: CASGLVGSNYGYTF
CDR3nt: TGTGCTAGTGGTTTGGTAGGCAGCAACTATGGCTACACCTTC

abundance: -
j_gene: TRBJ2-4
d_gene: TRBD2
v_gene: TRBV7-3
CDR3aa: CASSLSLAGVGNIQYF
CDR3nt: TGTGCCAGCAGCTTATCCCTAGCGGGAGTTGGGAACATTCAGTACTTC

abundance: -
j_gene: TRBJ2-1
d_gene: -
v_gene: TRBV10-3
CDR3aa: CAIRGTSGDEQFF
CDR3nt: TGTGCCATCAGAGGGACTTCGGGCGATGAGCAGTTCTTC

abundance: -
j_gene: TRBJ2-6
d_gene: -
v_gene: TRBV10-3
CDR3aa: CAMGGSGANVLTF
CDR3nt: TGTGCCATGGGTGGGTCTGGGGCCAACGTCCTGACTTTC

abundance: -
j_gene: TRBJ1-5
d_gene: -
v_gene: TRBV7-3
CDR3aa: CASSLISNQPQHF
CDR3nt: TGTGCCAGCAGCTTGATTAGCAATCAGCCCCAGCATTTT

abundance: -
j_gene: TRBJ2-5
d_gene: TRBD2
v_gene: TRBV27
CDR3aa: CASSRGLAGGETQYF
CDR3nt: TGTGCCAGCAGCCGCGGACTAGCGGGGGGAGAGACCCAGTACTTC

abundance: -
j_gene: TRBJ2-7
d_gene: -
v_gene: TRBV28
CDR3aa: CASSALGAESSYEQYF
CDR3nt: TGTGCCAGCAGCGCCCTGGGGGCTGAGAGCTCCTACGAGCAGTACTTC

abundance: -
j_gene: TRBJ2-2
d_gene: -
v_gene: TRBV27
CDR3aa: CASSPYPRGRGGELFF
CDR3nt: TGTGCCAGCAGTCCTTACCCCCGGGGACGAGGCGGGGAGCTGTTTTTT

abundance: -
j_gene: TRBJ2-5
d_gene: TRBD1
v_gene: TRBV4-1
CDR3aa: CASSRNPGQGQETQYF
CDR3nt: TGCGCCAGCAGCCGCAACCCGGGACAGGGACAAGAGACCCAGTACTTC

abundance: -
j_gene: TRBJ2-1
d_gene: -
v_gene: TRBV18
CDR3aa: CASSPLQGRGNEQFF
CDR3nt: TGTGCCAGCTCACCATTACAGGGAAGAGGGAATGAGCAGTTCTTC

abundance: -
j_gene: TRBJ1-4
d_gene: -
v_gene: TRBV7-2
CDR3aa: CASSLAGAEKLFF
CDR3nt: TGTGCCAGCAGCTTAGCTGGGGCTGAAAAACTGTTTTTT

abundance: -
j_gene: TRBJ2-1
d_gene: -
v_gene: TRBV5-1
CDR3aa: CASSGDWSTEQFF
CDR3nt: TGCGCCAGCAGCGGGGACTGGAGCACTGAGCAGTTCTTC

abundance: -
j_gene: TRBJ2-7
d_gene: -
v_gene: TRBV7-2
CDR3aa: CASSLDTGFTYEQYF
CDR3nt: TGTGCCAGCAGCTTAGATACAGGGTTCACCTACGAGCAGTACTTC

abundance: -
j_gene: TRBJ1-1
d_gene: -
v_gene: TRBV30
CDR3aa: CAWFQRGRTNTEAFF
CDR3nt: TGTGCCTGGTTTCAAAGGGGCAGAACCAACACTGAAGCTTTCTTT

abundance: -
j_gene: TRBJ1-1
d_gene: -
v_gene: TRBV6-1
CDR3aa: CASSEPARTEAFF
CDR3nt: TGTGCCAGCAGTGAACCGGCCCGCACTGAAGCTTTCTTT

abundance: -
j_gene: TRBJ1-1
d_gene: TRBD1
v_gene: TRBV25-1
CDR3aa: CASSEGRGVGEAFF
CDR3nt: TGTGCCAGCAGTGAAGGCAGGGGGGTCGGTGAAGCTTTCTTT

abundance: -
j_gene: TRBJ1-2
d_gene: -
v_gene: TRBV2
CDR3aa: CASSGGTYGYTF
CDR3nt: TGTGCCAGTTCTGGAGGGACGTACGGCTACACCTTC

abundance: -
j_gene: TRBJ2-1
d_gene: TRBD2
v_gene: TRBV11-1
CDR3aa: CASSLGSGGAYNEQFF
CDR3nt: TGTGCCAGCAGCTTGGGCAGCGGGGGGGCCTACAATGAGCAGTTCTTC

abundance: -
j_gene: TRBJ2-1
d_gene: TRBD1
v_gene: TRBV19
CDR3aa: CASRNRGTSEVEQFF
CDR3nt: TGTGCCAGTAGAAACAGGGGGACATCGGAGGTGGAGCAGTTCTTC

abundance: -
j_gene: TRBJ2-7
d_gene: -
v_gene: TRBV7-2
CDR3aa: CASGASSYEQYF
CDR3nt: TGTGCCAGCGGCGCGTCCTCCTACGAGCAGTACTTC

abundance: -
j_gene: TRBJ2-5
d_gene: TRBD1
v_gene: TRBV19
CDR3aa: CASSTDRGHQKTQYF
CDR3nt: TGTGCCAGTAGTACCGACAGGGGTCATCAGAAGACCCAGTACTTC

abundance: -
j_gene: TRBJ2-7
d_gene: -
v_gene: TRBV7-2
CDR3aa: CASRSSAGSYEQYF
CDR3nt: TGTGCCAGCAGGTCAAGTGCAGGGTCCTACGAGCAGTACTTC

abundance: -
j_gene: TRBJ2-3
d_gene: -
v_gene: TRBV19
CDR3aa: CASNPRGPRGTQYF
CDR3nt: TGTGCCAGTAATCCTAGGGGGCCCCGGGGGACGCAGTATTTT

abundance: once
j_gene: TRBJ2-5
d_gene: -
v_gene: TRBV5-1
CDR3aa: CASSSRDGETQYF
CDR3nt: TGCGCCAGCAGCTCCAGGGACGGAGAGACCCAGTACTTC

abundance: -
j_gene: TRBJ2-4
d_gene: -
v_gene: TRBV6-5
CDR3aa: CASRSGLKNIQYF
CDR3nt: TGTGCCAGCAGATCGGGTCTTAAAAACATTCAGTACTTC

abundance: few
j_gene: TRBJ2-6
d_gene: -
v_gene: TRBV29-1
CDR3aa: CSAESGANVLTF
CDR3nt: TGCAGCGCCGAATCTGGGGCCAACGTCCTGACTTTC

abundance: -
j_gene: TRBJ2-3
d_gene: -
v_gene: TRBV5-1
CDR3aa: CASSRDGGGLDTQYF
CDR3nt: TGCGCCAGCAGCCGGGACGGGGGAGGATTGGATACGCAGTATTTT

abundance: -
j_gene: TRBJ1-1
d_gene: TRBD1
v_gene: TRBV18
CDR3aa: CASSPGTGGEAFF
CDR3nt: TGTGCCAGCTCCCCCGGGACAGGGGGTGAAGCTTTCTTT

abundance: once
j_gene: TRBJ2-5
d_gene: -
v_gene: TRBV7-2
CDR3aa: CASSRTRETQYF
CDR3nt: TGTGCCAGCAGCCGTACCAGGGAGACCCAGTACTTC

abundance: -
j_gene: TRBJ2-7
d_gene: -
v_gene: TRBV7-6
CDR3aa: CASSSRDRSQSYEQYF
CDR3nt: TGTGCCAGCAGCTCACGAGACAGGTCCCAATCCTACGAGCAGTACTTC

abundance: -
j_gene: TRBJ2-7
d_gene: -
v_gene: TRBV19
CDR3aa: CASSDPNLLEQYF
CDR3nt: TGTGCCAGTAGTGACCCTAACCTTCTCGAGCAGTACTTC

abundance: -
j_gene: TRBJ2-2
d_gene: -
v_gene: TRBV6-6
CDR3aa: CASSLGRLTGELFF
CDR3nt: TGTGCCAGCAGCCTGGGACGGCTCACCGGGGAGCTGTTTTTT

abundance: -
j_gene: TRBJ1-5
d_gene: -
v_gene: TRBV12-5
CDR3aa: CASAAGSSNNQPQHF
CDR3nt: TGTGCTAGTGCCGCAGGGTCTTCAAACAATCAGCCCCAGCATTTT

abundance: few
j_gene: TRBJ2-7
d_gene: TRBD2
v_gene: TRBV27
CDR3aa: CASRVAGVAGRSYEQYF
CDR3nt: TGTGCCAGCAGAGTAGCGGGGGTAGCGGGCCGCTCCTACGAGCAGTACTTC

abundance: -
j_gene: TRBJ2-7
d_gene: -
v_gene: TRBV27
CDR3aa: CASSLTGGGGYEQYF
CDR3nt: TGTGCCAGCAGTCTCACAGGGGGGGGAGGCTACGAGCAGTACTTC

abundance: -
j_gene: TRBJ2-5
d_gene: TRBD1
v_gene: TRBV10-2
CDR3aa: CASSSGQPGETQYF
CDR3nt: TGCGCCAGCAGTTCGGGACAGCCGGGAGAGACCCAGTACTTC